Following are 22 T cell receptor beta chains from one sample sequenced in a study of T cells in localized non-small cell lung cancer (dated by TCRdb to 2020 to 2022). The library was built by means of the immunoSEQ multiplex PCR assay. The source is immuneACCESS, and TCRdb retained only in-frame sequences with V and J called. Part of the clones is not carried over; for the studies checked, unresolved V genes explain less than half of this, and the remainder is unexplained. The sample has tens of thousands of clones on record, 86% of them singletons. The ten largest clones add up to approximately 6.4% of the sample. The input for sequencing was peripheral blood, taken before any cancer treatment. Source of these receptors: a woman between 18 and 50 years old with stage III lung adenocarcinoma.

V and J are TRBV6-1 and TRBJ2-3; D is unclear. Deletions cut 4 bases from V and 4 bases from J, with 12 bases between. The CDR3 covers 14 residues. CDR1 MNHNS and CDR2 SASEGT come from the germline V gene. The CDR3 is CASSGPPAPDTQYF. The CDR3 DNA reads TGTGCCAGCAGTGGACCCCCCGCGCCAGATACGCAGTATTTT.

The CDR3 is CASSKEGYNEQFF. The CDR3 DNA follows: TGTGCCAGTAGTAAAGAGGGTTACAATGAGCAGTTCTTC. The genes are TRBV19 and TRBJ2-1; possibly TRBD2 for D (5 bases). The CDR3 contains 13 residues. Germline V CDR1 and CDR2: LNHDA, SQIVND (reference sequence). V lost 4 bases and J 4 bases, leaving 8 bases between the germline ends.

This chain links TRBV23-1 with TRBJ1-1; TRBD1 is a possible D gene (5 bases). TRBV23-1 is known as an ORF, though its function is uncertain. Trimming left V 8 bases short and J 3 bases short, with 25 bases between. CDR3 length: 17 amino acids. The chain's CDR3 is CASFLPRGGKGDTEAFF. CDR3 sequence (DNA): TGCGCCAGCTTCCTACCGCGGGGGGGGAAAGGGGACACTGAAGCTTTCTTT.

This clone was counted a few times. The chain combines TRBV18 with TRBJ2-7; D not certain. Germline V gives CDR1 KGHSH, CDR2 LQKENI. This CDR3 spans 14 amino acids. Trimming took 1 base from V and 0 from J, leaving 7 bases between them. The CDR3 nucleotides are TGTGCCAGCTCACCACGGACGGCCTCCTACGAGCAGTACTTC. The encoded protein is CASSPRTASYEQYF.

The rearrangement uses TRBV19 and TRBJ1-5; 8 bases align to TRBD1. V shed 1 base, J shed 6 bases, and the junction held 8 bases outside the gene matches. The CDR3 contains 16 residues. The germline CDR1 and CDR2 sequences are LNHDA and SQIVND (reference sequence). This CDR3 is CASSIVRTGFFQPQHF. For the CDR3, the DNA is TGTGCCAGTAGTATAGTTAGGACAGGGTTTTTTCAGCCCCAGCATTTT.

V and J are TRBV6-5 and TRBJ2-1; 8 bases align to TRBD1. The CDR3 is 15 amino acids. Trimming cost V 6 bases and J 7 bases; bases outside gene matches: 11. Per the germline V gene, CDR1 is MNHEY and CDR2 is SVGAGI. This CDR3 is CASSRGGTGGNEQFF. The CDR3 DNA reads as TGTGCCAGCAGCAGGGGCGGGACAGGCGGTAATGAGCAGTTCTTC.

This chain links TRBV11-2 with TRBJ1-2; 9 bases map to TRBD1. This CDR3 is built from 14 residues. Germline CDR1 SGHAT, CDR2 FQNNGV. With V trimmed by 1 base and J by 8 bases, 5 bases remained unmatched. CDR3 DNA: TGTGCCAGCAGCTTAGGGACAGGGGCTGGCGGCTACACCTTC. Its protein is CASSLGTGAGGYTF.

This clone was counted once. The chain recombines TRBV2 with TRBJ2-7; D unclear. Deletions cut 7 bases from V and 2 bases from J, with 9 bases between. Germline lookup yields CDR1 SNHLY and CDR2 FYNNEI. This CDR3 comprises 12 residues. The CDR3 DNA reads as TGTGCCAGCAAAGACCGTACCTACGAGCAGTACTTC. Translating gives CASKDRTYEQYF.

The chain couples TRBV2 to TRBJ2-1; 7 bases are a match to TRBD1. This CDR3 has 11 amino acids. Per the germline V gene, CDR1 is SNHLY and CDR2 is FYNNEI. The V gene end was trimmed by 6 bases and the J gene end by 15 bases; junction bases not matched to a gene: 8. The CDR3 DNA reads TGTGCCAGCAGCCTGGACAGGTTCACGTTCTTC. It yields the protein CASSLDRFTFF.

The chain is built from TRBV7-8 and TRBJ1-6; D is unclear. CDR3 length: 15 amino acids. In germline, CDR1 is SGHVS, CDR2 FQNEAQ. V was clipped by 1 base and J by 8 bases, with 12 bases between them. The CDR3: CASSLVGVLDSPLHF. Written as DNA, the CDR3 is TGTGCCAGCAGCTTAGTCGGGGTATTGGATTCACCCCTCCACTTT.

The V and J genes are TRBV6-1 and TRBJ2-3; no reliable D call. Trimming stripped 0 bases from V and 5 bases from J, with 3 bases between. In germline, CDR1 is MNHNS, CDR2 SASEGT. This CDR3 has 12 amino acids. The CDR3 region has the DNA TGTGCCAGCAGTGAAGCCAAAGATACGCAGTATTTT. This gives the protein CASSEAKDTQYF.

J is TRBJ2-1 and V is TRBV7-8, with 9 bases aligning to TRBD1. Germline values: CDR1 SGHVS, CDR2 FQNEAQ. Trimming removed 5 bases from V and 8 bases from J; junction bases left unmatched: 10. This CDR3 has 15 amino acids. CDR3 DNA: TGTGCCAGCAGCGTACCGGGACAGGGTCCCTATGAGCAGTTCTTC. Protein product: CASSVPGQGPYEQFF.

The chain uses TRBV11-2 and TRBJ2-1, with 8 bases that match TRBD2. Per the germline V gene, CDR1 is SGHAT and CDR2 is FQNNGV. V was pared by 5 bases and J by 4 bases, with 7 bases of the junction left unmatched. The CDR3 contains 15 residues. The CDR3 reads CASSPIAGLYNEQFF. DNA for the CDR3: TGTGCCAGCAGCCCGATAGCGGGGCTTTACAATGAGCAGTTCTTC.

By sample fraction, this clone is medium-sized. Other DNA sequences from this sample encode an identical CDR3 as well. The chain combines TRBV2 with TRBJ2-1; 10 bases align to TRBD2. The CDR3 is 15 amino acids. Losses at the gene ends were 6 bases for V and 2 bases for J; bases not matched to a gene: 4. CDR1 SNHLY and CDR2 FYNNEI come from the germline V gene. The CDR3 loop reads CASRESGGAYNEQFF. In DNA form, the CDR3 reads TGTGCCAGCAGAGAAAGCGGGGGGGCCTACAATGAGCAGTTCTTC.

CDR3 loop: CASRGTGQDTQYF. CDR3 nucleotide sequence: TGTGCCAGCAGGGGGACAGGGCAAGATACGCAGTATTTT. The chain carries TRBV2 and TRBJ2-3; the match to TRBD1 covers 9 bases. Per the germline V gene, CDR1 is SNHLY and CDR2 is FYNNEI. The length of the CDR3 is 13 residues. With V trimmed by 6 bases and J by 5 bases, 3 bases remained unmatched.

The chain joins TRBV9 to TRBJ2-1; TRBD1 matches at 8 bases. The CDR3 spans 17 residues. With V trimmed by 3 bases and J by 6 bases, 14 bases remained unmatched. Looked up from germline, CDR1 is SGDLS and CDR2 is YYNGEE. CDR3 protein: CASSDGTGSSEANEQFF. For the CDR3, the DNA is TGTGCCAGCAGCGATGGGACAGGCTCATCAGAGGCCAATGAGCAGTTCTTC.

This clone was seen once. The chain carries TRBV19 and TRBJ2-1; D could derive from TRBD1 or TRBD2 (7 bases each). Germline CDR1 and CDR2: LNHDA and SQIVND (reference sequence). There are 15 residues in the CDR3. V shed 5 bases and J shed 3 bases, with 14 bases lying between them. As DNA, the CDR3 is TGTGCCAGTAGTGCCCAGGGGGGGGGCTACAATGAGCAGTTCTTC. Amino acids: CASSAQGGGYNEQFF.

The rearrangement links TRBV6-5 to TRBJ1-5; D uncertain. Trimming pared 2 bases from V and 9 bases from J, leaving 14 bases between. Germline loops: CDR1 MNHEY, CDR2 SVGAGI. There are 14 residues in the CDR3. CDR3 region: CASSYNAADGPQHF. DNA for the CDR3: TGTGCCAGCAGTTACAATGCAGCTGACGGGCCCCAGCATTTT.

The V and J genes are TRBV11-3 and TRBJ2-2, with D unclear. Germline CDR1 is SGHNT and CDR2 is YENEEA. V lost 1 base and J 2 bases, leaving 5 bases between the germline ends. This CDR3 contains 14 residues. CDR3 loop: CASSLVSNTGELFF. CDR3 DNA: TGTGCCAGCAGCTTAGTCTCCAACACCGGGGAGCTGTTTTTT.

The V call is TRBV2, the J call TRBJ2-3; TRBD2 aligns across 11 bases. Germline V CDR1 and CDR2: SNHLY, FYNNEI. The CDR3 has 16 residues. Trimming removed 8 bases from V and 0 bases from J; junction bases left unmatched: 7. The CDR3 region is CASGLGTSGSTDTQYF. As DNA, the CDR3 is TGTGCCAGCGGCCTCGGGACTAGCGGAAGCACAGATACGCAGTATTTT.

The chain couples TRBV5-5 to TRBJ1-2; no clear D gene. V shed 7 bases and J shed 0 bases, with 10 bases lying between them. CDR3 length: 13 amino acids. From germline, CDR1 is SGHKS and CDR2 YYEKEE (reference sequence). The CDR3 is CASSRITNYGYTF. As DNA, the CDR3 is TGTGCCAGCTCAAGGATCACTAACTATGGCTACACCTTC.

This chain uses TRBV7-6 with TRBJ1-3; D not certain. Germline CDR1 SGHVS, CDR2 FNYEAQ. This CDR3 spans 17 amino acids. V was shortened by 1 base and J by 3 bases, with 16 bases between the two germline ends. CDR3 in amino acids: CASSLVLGESSGNTIYF. CDR3 bases: TGTGCCAGCAGCTTAGTGTTGGGAGAAAGCAGTGGAAACACCATATATTTT.